What follows describes a single T cell receptor beta chain. Its antigen is not yet known. No quality values exist for individual bases; no much larger clone is one base distant. At the junction V is shortened by 3 bases and J by 1 base; bases outside the gene matches: 6. The cysteine opens and the phenylalanine closes a CDR3 of 15 amino acids. Only the CDR3 DNA stays, 45 bases, in frame from base 1. The germline V gene provides CDR1 SGDLS and CDR2 YYNGEE. This sample is drawn from a study of shared clonotypes between healthy human individuals (dated by TCRdb to the early 2020s). About the investigation overall: A few men and two women, aged 18 to 49 years, made up the cohort. To estimate repertoire size and how much clonotypes are shared between individuals, the study performed deep sequencing of blood TCR repertoires from a few healthy adults. To increase sequencing depth and limit assay-specific biases, TCR repertoire library preparation and sequencing were carried out by different laboratories using diverse techniques. Leukapheresis yielded between about 0.94 and 8.9 billion PBMCs per donor.

Using the deep immunoSEQ assay, TCR CDR3 regions were amplified from genomic DNA by multiplex PCR. Extracted genomic DNA from each cell subset was spread evenly across all wells of several immunoSEQ 96-well plates, with each plate serving as a replicate. For unsorted PBMC, around 310 ng of genomic DNA, equivalent to around 30,000 T cell genomes, went into each replicate PCR. Unsorted PBMC genomic DNA was sequenced across ten immunoSEQ deep assay plates. Purified libraries were measured with a Qubit 3.0 fluorometer, size-checked on a Bioanalyzer 2100, and measured again with the KAPA Library Quantification kit. Each immunoSEQ 96-well plate was sequenced on its own single-read 150-cycle Illumina NextSeq 550 flow cell. The original methods were these. Because only junctional sequences without quality scores were contained in the immunoSEQ output, filtering matching that applied to full-length reads could not be performed. Sequences were annotated with PyIR, a Python wrapper for IgBLAST v1.9, and V/J genes and CDR3 were assigned using IMGT germline references. Reads were filtered out if the reads had weak V/J assignments (E-value above 1e-6), no CDR3, stop codons, out-of-frame junctions, or ambiguous translated residues. V3J clonotypes were defined as sequences sharing an identical inferred V gene, J gene, and CDR3 amino acid sequence. Percentage overlap between repertoires was calculated by dividing the number of shared unique clonotypes by the size of the smaller repertoire. RTK rarefaction, the Chao1 estimator, and Recon v2.1 estimates of unobserved clonotypes were used to assess repertoire richness. Sourced from immuneACCESS, this table was stored by TCRdb with only in-frame sequences that have V and J called. A share of the clones is absent; for the studies checked, an unresolved V gene accounts for under half, and the remainder has no known explanation. The DNA gave D and trimming, while V, J and clone size come from that table. The sample yields about 490,000 clones; around three quarters were counted once. The top ten hold 12% of the sample.

The paper as a whole reports these results and caveats: The small number of donors limited the genetic and exposure-history diversity represented. Sampling was restricted to blood, and TCR repertoires in tissues likely differ from the TCR repertoires found in blood. Pairwise subsampling led to the expectation that sequencing depth would affect the degree of clonotype sharing among donors.

The donors were healthy, HIV-negative adults with no recently reported acute infections or vaccinations. Every donor was a Caucasian adult residing in Nashville, Tennessee, USA. For unsorted samples, approximately 89 million PBMCs were counted, and genomic DNA was extracted using the QIAamp DNA Blood Mini kit. After blood collection by leukapheresis, PBMCs were isolated using Ficoll-Histopaque density gradient centrifugation and then cryopreserved in the vapor phase of liquid nitrogen. Rearrangement joined TRBV9 to TRBJ1-1, and 7 junctional nucleotides match TRBD1. This TCR was recovered from a woman between 35 and 50 years old in good health. Some clones in this sample may be carry-over from other donors' samples. The source material was PBMCs. CDR3 sequence: CASSAGGQPNTEAFF. The nucleotides read TGTGCCAGCAGCGCCGGGGGACAGCCGAACACTGAAGCTTTCTTT.